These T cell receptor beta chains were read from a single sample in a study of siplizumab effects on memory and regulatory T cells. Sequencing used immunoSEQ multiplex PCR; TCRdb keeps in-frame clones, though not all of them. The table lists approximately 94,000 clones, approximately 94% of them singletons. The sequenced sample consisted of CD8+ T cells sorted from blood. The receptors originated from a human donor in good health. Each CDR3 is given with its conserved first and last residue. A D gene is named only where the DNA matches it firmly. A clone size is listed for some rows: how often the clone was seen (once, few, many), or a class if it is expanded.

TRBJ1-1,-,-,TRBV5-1,CASRPTGNTEAFF,TGCGCCAGCAGACCCACAGGGAACACTGAAGCTTTCTTT
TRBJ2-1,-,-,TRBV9,CASSVLAGLYNEQFF,TGTGCCAGCAGCGTACTCGCGGGACTCTACAATGAGCAGTTCTTC
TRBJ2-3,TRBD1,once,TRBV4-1,CASSQGTRGTADTQYF,TGCGCCAGCAGCCAAGGGACCAGGGGGACCGCAGATACGCAGTATTTT
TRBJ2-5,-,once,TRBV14,CASSQEGQETQYF,TGTGCCAGCAGCCAAGAAGGCCAGGAGACCCAGTACTTC
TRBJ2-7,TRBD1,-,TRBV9,CASSQGQGLTYEQYF,TGTGCCAGCAGCCAAGGACAGGGACTGACCTACGAGCAGTACTTC
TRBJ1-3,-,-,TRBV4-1,CASSQVGQNGNTIYF,TGCGCCAGCAGCCAAGTTGGGCAGAATGGAAACACCATATATTTT
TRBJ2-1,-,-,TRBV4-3,CASSQGTYNEQFF,TGCGCCAGCAGCCAAGGCACCTACAATGAGCAGTTCTTC
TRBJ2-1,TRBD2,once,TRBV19,CASSIETSGYNEQFF,TGTGCCAGTAGTATAGAAACTAGCGGGTACAATGAGCAGTTCTTC
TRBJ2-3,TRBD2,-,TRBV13,CASSSGLAGDTDTQYF,TGTGCCAGCAGCTCGGGACTAGCGGGAGACACAGATACGCAGTATTTT
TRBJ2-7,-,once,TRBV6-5,CASSYSLRGGGFEQYF,TGTGCCAGCAGTTACTCCCTGCGCGGGGGCGGTTTCGAGCAGTACTTC
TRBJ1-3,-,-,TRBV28,CASSPGGVGNTIYF,TGTGCCAGCAGCCCCGGGGGAGTTGGAAACACCATATATTTT
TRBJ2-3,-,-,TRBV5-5,CASMWGADTQYF,TGTGCCAGCATGTGGGGGGCAGATACGCAGTATTTT
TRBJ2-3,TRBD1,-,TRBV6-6,CASSYTRDRGTDTQYF,TGTGCCAGCAGTTACACCCGGGACAGGGGGACAGATACGCAGTATTTT
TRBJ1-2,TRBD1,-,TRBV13,CASSLPGTAHGYTF,TGTGCCAGCAGCTTACCCGGGACAGCGCATGGCTACACCTTC
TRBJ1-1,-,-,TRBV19,CASSIDVTPGTEAFF,TGTGCCAGTAGTATAGACGTCACCCCCGGGACTGAAGCTTTCTTT
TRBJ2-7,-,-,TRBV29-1,CSVEDVSYEQYF,TGCAGCGTTGAAGATGTCTCCTACGAGCAGTACTTC
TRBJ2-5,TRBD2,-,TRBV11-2,CASSLVSAGGQETQYF,TGTGCCAGCAGCTTAGTATCAGCGGGGGGCCAAGAGACCCAGTACTTC
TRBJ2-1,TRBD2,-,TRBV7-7,CASSPGLADSYNEQFF,TGTGCTAGCAGCCCGGGACTAGCGGACTCCTACAATGAGCAGTTCTTC
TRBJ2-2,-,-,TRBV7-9,CASSQEGGTYANTGELFF,TGTGCCAGCAGCCAAGAGGGTGGGACGTACGCGAACACCGGGGAGCTGTTTTTT
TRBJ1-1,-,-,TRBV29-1,CSATAGLGTEAFF,TGCAGCGCCACGGCGGGGTTGGGCACTGAAGCTTTCTTT
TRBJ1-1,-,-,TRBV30,CAWSADPTATEAFF,TGTGCCTGGAGTGCCGACCCTACCGCCACTGAAGCTTTCTTT
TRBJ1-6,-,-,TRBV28,CATTKEGYNSPLHF,TGTGCCACTACCAAGGAGGGCTATAATTCACCCCTCCACTTT
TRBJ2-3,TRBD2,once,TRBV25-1,CASSEWREWGTDTQYF,TGTGCCAGCAGTGAATGGCGGGAGTGGGGCACAGATACGCAGTATTTT
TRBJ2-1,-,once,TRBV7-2,CASSPTMSSYNEQFF,TGTGCCAGCAGCCCAACGATGAGCTCCTACAATGAGCAGTTCTTC
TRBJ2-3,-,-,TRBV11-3,CASSVTDGASTDTQYF,TGTGCCAGCAGCGTTACCGACGGAGCTAGCACAGATACGCAGTATTTT
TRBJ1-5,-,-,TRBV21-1,CASTSQGINNQPQHF,TGTGCCAGCACCTCACAGGGTATTAACAATCAGCCCCAGCATTTT
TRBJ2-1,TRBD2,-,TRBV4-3,CASSQETSGYNEQFF,TGCGCCAGCAGCCAAGAGACTAGCGGGTACAATGAGCAGTTCTTC
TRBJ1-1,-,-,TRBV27,CASSLFPGTYTEAFF,TGTGCCAGCAGTTTATTTCCGGGCACCTACACTGAAGCTTTCTTT
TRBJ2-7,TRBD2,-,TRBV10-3,CAGGGNGLEQYF,TGTGCCGGGGGGGGGAACGGCCTGGAGCAGTACTTC
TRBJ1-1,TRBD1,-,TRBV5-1,CASSFHTGDPTEAFF,TGCGCCAGCAGCTTTCACACAGGGGATCCCACTGAAGCTTTCTTT
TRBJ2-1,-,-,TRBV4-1,CASSQPTNSYNEQFF,TGCGCCAGCAGCCAACCGACTAACTCCTACAATGAGCAGTTCTTC
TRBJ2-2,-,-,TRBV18,CASSPIGNTGELFF,TGTGCCAGCTCACCAATCGGCAACACCGGGGAGCTGTTTTTT
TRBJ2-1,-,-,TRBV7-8,CASSLEGRLNNEQFF,TGTGCCAGCAGCTTAGAGGGGCGACTTAACAATGAGCAGTTCTTC
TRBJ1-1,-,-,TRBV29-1,CSVLGGKGETEAFF,TGCAGCGTACTAGGGGGGAAGGGTGAGACTGAAGCTTTCTTT
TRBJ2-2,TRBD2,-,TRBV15,CATSRVGGENTGELFF,TGTGCCACCAGCAGAGTTGGGGGGGAGAACACCGGGGAGCTGTTTTTT
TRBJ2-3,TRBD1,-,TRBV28,CASSHPDREYTDTQYF,TGTGCCAGCAGTCACCCTGACAGGGAGTACACAGATACGCAGTATTTT
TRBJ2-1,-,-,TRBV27,CASSYAGFEQFF,TGTGCCAGCAGTTACGCAGGGTTTGAGCAGTTCTTC
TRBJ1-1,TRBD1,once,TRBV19,CASSSRTGMNTEAFF,TGTGCCAGTAGTAGCCGGACAGGAATGAACACTGAAGCTTTCTTT
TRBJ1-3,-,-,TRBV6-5,CASSLGVHSGNTIYF,TGTGCCAGCAGTTTGGGCGTCCACTCTGGAAACACCATATATTTT
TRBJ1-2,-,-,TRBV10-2,CASSESTGGYTF,TGCGCCAGCAGTGAGTCTACCGGGGGCTACACCTTC
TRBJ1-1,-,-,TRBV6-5,CASSYSSTGDTEAFF,TGTGCCAGCAGTTACTCGAGCACTGGGGACACTGAAGCTTTCTTT
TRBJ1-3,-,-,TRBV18,CASSQSTSPLWEGAGPYSGNTIYF,TGTGCCAGCTCACAATCCACTTCGCCCCTCTGGGAGGGTGCCGGGCCCTACTCTGGAAACACCATATATTTT
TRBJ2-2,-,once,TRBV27,CASTSLGGTGELFF,TGTGCCAGCACCTCCCTTGGGGGGACCGGGGAGCTGTTTTTT
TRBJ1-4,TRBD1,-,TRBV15,CATSRDLGLLTGGYEKLFF,TGTGCCACCAGCAGAGATCTGGGACTCCTGACAGGGGGCTATGAAAAACTGTTTTTT
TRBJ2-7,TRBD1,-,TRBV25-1,CASSDGPGQGAYEQYF,TGTGCCAGCAGTGATGGCCCGGGACAGGGGGCCTACGAGCAGTACTTC
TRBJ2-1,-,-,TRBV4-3,CASSQGGYNEQFF,TGCGCCAGCAGCCAAGGTGGTTACAATGAGCAGTTCTTC
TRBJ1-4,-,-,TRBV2,CASSEFSGLNEKLFF,TGTGCCAGCAGTGAATTCAGCGGATTAAATGAAAAACTGTTTTTT
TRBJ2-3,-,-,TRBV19,CASRTGAGLTDTQYF,TGTGCCAGTAGGACGGGGGCGGGCCTCACAGATACGCAGTATTTT
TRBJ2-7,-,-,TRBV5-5,CASSLDWLMEQYF,TGTGCCAGCAGCTTGGATTGGTTGATGGAGCAGTACTTC
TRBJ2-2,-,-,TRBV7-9,CASSLVETGELFF,TGTGCCAGCAGCTTAGTGGAGACCGGGGAGCTGTTTTTT
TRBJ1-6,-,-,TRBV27,CASSYGVNSPLHF,TGTGCCAGCAGTTATGGGGTTAATTCACCCCTCCACTTT
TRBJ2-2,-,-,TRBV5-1,CASSLGPDGSNTGELFF,TGCGCCAGCAGCTTGGGTCCAGATGGGTCGAACACCGGGGAGCTGTTTTTT
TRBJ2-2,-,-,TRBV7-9,CASSPSVNTGELFF,TGTGCCAGCAGCCCCTCAGTGAACACCGGGGAGCTGTTTTTT
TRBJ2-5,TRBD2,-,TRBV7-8,CASSFPTSGGPVEETQYF,TGTGCCAGCAGCTTCCCGACTAGCGGGGGGCCCGTCGAAGAGACCCAGTACTTC
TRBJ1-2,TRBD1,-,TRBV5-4,CASRGQEEYGYTF,TGTGCCAGCAGGGGACAGGAAGAGTATGGCTACACCTTC
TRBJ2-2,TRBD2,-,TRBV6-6,CAEREGPGFTGELFF,TGTGCAGAGCGGGAGGGCCCAGGGTTCACCGGGGAGCTGTTTTTT
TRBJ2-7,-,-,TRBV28,CASSFFGYSYEQYF,TGTGCCAGCAGTTTCTTCGGCTACTCCTACGAGCAGTACTTC
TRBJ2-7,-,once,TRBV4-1,CASSHSGLAGNYEQYF,TGCGCCAGCAGCCACTCCGGGCTGGCGGGAAACTACGAGCAGTACTTC
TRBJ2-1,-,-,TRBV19,CASSWDVSSYNEQFF,TGTGCCAGTAGCTGGGACGTTAGCTCCTACAATGAGCAGTTCTTC